The TCR beta chain described here comes from a study of blood T cell repertoires in COVID-19. V shed 0 bases and J 5 bases; nucleotides not matched to a gene: 9. Germline CDR1 reads LGHDT; CDR2 reads YNNKEL (reference sequence). The CDR3 loop spans 18 amino acids. Measured with immunoSEQ multiplex PCR; TCRdb has only the in-frame clones, and not every one. The sample includes 200,000 to 300,000 clones, about 80% of them seen just once. The sample consisted of peripheral blood. This TCR came from a woman of 80 years or more with acute or convalescent COVID-19. The chain links TRBV3-1 (or the pseudogene TRBV3-2) to TRBJ2-2; 10 bases match TRBD2. The DNA of the CDR3 is TGTGCCAGCAGCCAAGATCCCGGGACTAGCGTTACTACCGGGGAGCTGTTTTTT. Protein sequence: CASSQDPGTSVTTGELFF.